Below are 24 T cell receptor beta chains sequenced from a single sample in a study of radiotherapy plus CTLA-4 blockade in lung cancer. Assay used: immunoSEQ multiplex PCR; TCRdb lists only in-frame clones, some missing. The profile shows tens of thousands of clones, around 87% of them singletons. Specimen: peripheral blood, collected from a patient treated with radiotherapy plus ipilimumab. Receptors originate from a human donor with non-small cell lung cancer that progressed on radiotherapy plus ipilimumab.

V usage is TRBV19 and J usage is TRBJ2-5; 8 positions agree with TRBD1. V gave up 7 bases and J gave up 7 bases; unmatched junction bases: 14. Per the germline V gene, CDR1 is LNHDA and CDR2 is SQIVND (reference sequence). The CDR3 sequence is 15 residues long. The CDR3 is CASMPGQGPWGTQYF. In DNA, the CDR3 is TGTGCCAGTATGCCAGGACAGGGCCCTTGGGGGACCCAGTACTTC.

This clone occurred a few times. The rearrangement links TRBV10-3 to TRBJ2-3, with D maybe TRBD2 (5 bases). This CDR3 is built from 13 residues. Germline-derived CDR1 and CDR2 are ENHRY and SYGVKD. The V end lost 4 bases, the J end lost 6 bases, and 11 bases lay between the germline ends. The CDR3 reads CAISGTSQDTQYF. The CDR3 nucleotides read TGTGCCATCAGTGGGACTTCTCAGGATACGCAGTATTTT.

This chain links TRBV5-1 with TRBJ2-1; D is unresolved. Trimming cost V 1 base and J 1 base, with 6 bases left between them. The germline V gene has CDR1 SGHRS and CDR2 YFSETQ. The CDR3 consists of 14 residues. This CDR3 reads CASSLPGSYNEQFF. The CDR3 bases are TGCGCCAGCAGCTTGCCTGGGTCCTACAATGAGCAGTTCTTC.

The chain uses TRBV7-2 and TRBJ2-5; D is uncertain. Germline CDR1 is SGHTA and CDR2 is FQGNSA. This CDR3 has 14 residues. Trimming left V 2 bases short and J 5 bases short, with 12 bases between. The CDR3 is CASSLPSVGETQYF. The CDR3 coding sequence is TGTGCCAGCAGCTTACCGAGCGTGGGCGAGACCCAGTACTTC.

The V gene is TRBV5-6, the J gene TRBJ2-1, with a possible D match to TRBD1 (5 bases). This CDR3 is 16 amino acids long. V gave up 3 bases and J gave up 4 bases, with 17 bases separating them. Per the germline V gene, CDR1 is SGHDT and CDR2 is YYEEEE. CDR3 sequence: CASSSPQGIGYNEQFF. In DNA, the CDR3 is TGTGCCAGCAGCTCCCCGCAGGGTATAGGGTACAATGAGCAGTTCTTC.

Written as DNA, the CDR3 is TGTGCCAGCAGTAGGGGGGGGACTTTCAATTGTCAGCCCCAGCATTTT. It encodes CASSRGGTFNCQPQHF. The chain carries TRBV11-3 and TRBJ1-5, with D maybe TRBD1 (6 bases). This CDR3 is 16 amino acids long. Germline CDR1 SGHNT, CDR2 YENEEA. Trimming took 6 bases from V and 6 from J, leaving 21 bases between them.

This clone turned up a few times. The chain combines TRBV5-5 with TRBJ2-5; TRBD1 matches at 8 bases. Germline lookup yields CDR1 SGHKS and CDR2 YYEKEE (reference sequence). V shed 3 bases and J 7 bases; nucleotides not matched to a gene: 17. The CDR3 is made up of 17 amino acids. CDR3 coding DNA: TGTGCCAGCAGCTCGACAGGGGTTGGCGGGGACTTAGGGACCCAGTACTTC. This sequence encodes CASSSTGVGGDLGTQYF.

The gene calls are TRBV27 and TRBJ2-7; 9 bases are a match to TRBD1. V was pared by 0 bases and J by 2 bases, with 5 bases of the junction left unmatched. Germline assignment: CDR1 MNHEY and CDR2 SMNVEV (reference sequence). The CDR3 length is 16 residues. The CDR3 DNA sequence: TGTGCCAGCAGTTTATCCGACAGGGGGTCCACCTACGAGCAGTACTTC. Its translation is CASSLSDRGSTYEQYF.

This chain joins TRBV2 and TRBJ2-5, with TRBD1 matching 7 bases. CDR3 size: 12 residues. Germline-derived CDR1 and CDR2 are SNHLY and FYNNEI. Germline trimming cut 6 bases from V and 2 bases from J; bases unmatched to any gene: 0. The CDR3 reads CASRGQQETQYF. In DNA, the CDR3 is TGTGCCAGCAGGGGACAGCAAGAGACCCAGTACTTC. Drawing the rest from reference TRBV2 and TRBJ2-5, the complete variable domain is EPEVTQTPSHQVTQMGQEVILRCVPISNHLYFYWYRQILGQKVEFLVSFYNNEISEKSEIFDDQFSVERPDGSNFTLKIRSTKLEDSAMYFCASRGQQETQYFGPGTRLLVL.

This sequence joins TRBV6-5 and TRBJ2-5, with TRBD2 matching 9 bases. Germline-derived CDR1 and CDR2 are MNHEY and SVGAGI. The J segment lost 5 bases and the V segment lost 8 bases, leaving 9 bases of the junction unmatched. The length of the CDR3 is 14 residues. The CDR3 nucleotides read TGTGCCAGCTGGCCGGGACTAGCTGGCGAGACCCAGTACTTC. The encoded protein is CASWPGLAGETQYF.

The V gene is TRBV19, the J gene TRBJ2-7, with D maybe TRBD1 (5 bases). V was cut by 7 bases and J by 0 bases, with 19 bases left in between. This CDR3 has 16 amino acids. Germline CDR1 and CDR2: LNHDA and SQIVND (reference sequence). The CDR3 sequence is CASTRPRNRSSYEQYF. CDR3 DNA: TGTGCCAGTACCCGCCCCCGGAACAGGAGCTCCTACGAGCAGTACTTC.

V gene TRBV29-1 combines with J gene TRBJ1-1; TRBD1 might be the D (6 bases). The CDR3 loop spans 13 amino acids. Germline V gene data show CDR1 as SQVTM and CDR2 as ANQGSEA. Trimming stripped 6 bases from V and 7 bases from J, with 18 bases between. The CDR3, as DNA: TGCAGCGTCACGGGACACAGCCGCAGTGAAGCTTTCTTT. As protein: CSVTGHSRSEAFF.

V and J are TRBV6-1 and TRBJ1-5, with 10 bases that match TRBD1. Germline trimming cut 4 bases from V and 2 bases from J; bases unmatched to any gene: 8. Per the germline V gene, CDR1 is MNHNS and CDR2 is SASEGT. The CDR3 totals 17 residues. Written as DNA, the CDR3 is TGTGCCAGCAGTGCGGTGGACAGGGGGTTTGGCAATCAGCCCCAGCATTTT. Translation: CASSAVDRGFGNQPQHF.

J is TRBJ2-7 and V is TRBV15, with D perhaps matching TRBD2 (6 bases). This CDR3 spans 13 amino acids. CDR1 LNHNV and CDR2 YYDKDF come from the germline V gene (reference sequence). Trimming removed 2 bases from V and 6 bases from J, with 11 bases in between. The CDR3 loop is CATSRREEGEQYF. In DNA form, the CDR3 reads TGTGCCACCAGCAGAAGGGAGGAGGGCGAGCAGTACTTC.

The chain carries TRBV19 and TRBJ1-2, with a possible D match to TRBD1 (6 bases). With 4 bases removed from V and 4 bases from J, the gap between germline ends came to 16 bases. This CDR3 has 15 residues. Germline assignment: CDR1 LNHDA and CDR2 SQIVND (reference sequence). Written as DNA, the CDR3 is TGTGCCAGTAGTACAGGACAGAACGCGGTCTATGGCTACACCTTC. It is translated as CASSTGQNAVYGYTF.

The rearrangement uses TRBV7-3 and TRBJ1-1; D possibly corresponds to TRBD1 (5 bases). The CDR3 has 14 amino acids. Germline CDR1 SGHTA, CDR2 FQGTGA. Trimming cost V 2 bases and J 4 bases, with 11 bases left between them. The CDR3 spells CASSLRGAGTEAFF. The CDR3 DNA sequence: TGTGCCAGCAGCTTACGTGGGGCGGGCACTGAAGCTTTCTTT. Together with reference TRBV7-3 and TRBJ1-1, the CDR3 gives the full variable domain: GAGVSQTPSNKVTEKGKYVELRCDPISGHTALYWYRQSLGQGPEFLIYFQGTGAADDSGLPNDRFFAVRPEGSVSTLKIQRTERGDSAVYLCASSLRGAGTEAFFGQGTRLTVV.

In DNA form, the CDR3 reads TGTGCCAGAAGCGCAAAGTGGTCTGTTACCTACAATGAGCAGTTCTTC. It translates to CARSAKWSVTYNEQFF. The chain recombines TRBV5-3 with TRBJ2-1; D not resolved. TRBV5-3 is an open reading frame, and its role is uncertain. The CDR3 contains 16 residues. Trimming cost V 4 bases and J 2 bases, with 16 bases left between them.

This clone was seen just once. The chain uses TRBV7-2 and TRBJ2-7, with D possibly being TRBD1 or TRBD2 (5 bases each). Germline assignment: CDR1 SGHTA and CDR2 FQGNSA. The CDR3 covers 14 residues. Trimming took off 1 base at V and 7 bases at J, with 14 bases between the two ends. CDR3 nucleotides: TGTGCCAGCAGCTTAGGGGGTCAGGGACGGGAGCAGTACTTC. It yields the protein CASSLGGQGREQYF.

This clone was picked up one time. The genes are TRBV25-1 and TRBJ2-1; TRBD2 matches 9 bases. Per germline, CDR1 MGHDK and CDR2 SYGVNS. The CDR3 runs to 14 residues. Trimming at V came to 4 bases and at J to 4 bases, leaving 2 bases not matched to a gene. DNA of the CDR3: TGTGCCAGCAGTGGGCTAGCGGGATACAATGAGCAGTTCTTC. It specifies CASSGLAGYNEQFF.

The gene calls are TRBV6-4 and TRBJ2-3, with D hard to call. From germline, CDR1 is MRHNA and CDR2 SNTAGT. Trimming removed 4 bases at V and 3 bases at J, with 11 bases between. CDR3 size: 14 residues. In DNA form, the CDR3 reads TGTGCCAGCAGTGTTGGCGTTGAGACAGATACGCAGTATTTT. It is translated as CASSVGVETDTQYF.

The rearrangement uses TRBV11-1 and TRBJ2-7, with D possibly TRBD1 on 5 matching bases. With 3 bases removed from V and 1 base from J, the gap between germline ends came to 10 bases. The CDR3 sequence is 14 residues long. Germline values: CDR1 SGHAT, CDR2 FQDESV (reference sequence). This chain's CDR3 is CASSFGRGSYEQYF. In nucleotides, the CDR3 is TGTGCCAGCAGCTTTGGAAGGGGTTCCTACGAGCAGTACTTC.

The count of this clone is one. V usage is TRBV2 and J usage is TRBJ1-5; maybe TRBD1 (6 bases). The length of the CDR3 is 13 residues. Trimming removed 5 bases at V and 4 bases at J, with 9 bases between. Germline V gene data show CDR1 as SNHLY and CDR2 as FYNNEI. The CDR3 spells CASSSGTNQPQHF. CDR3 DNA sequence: TGTGCCAGCAGTTCGGGGACAAATCAGCCCCAGCATTTT.

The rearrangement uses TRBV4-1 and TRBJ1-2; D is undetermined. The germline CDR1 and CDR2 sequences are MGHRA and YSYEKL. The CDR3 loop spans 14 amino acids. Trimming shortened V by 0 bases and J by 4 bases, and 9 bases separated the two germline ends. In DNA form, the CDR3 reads TGCGCCAGCAGCCAAGAAGTCACGATCTATGGCTACACCTTC. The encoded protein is CASSQEVTIYGYTF.

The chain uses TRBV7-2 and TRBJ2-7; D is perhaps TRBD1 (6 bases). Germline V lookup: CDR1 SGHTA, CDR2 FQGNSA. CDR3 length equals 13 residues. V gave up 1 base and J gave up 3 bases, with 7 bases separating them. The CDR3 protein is CASSLGQVYEQYF. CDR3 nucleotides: TGTGCCAGCAGCTTAGGACAGGTCTACGAGCAGTACTTC.